This T cell receptor (beta chain) stems from a study of T cells after yellow fever vaccination. Study-wide findings and caveats: Booster samples showed a return of most primary-vaccination clones (roughly 96% CD4, approximately 85% CD8).

CDR3 length: 15 residues. V was pared by 3 bases and J by 8 bases, with 9 bases of the junction left unmatched. Germline V CDR1 and CDR2: LNHDA, SQIVND (reference sequence). A universal primer site and UMIs were added as TCR cDNA was made by 5'RACE template switching. TCRdb re-analysed the 5' RACE reads in MiXCR, keeping a single row per CDR3 protein. Among about 300,000 distinct CDR3 sequences listed, 3.5% to 4.5% were seen once. This clonotype was counted a few times. No antigen is known for it. Sequenced here: PBMCs, sampled 5 days after the yellow fever booster vaccination. The sequence was collected from a man aged 18 to 30 who received the YFV17D yellow fever vaccine. The genes are TRBV19 and TRBJ2-1; TRBD2 matches at 8 bases. For the CDR3, the DNA is TGTGCCAGTAGTATTTTGCGGGGGGTTCTTGATGAGCAGTTCTTC. It specifies CASSILRGVLDEQFF.